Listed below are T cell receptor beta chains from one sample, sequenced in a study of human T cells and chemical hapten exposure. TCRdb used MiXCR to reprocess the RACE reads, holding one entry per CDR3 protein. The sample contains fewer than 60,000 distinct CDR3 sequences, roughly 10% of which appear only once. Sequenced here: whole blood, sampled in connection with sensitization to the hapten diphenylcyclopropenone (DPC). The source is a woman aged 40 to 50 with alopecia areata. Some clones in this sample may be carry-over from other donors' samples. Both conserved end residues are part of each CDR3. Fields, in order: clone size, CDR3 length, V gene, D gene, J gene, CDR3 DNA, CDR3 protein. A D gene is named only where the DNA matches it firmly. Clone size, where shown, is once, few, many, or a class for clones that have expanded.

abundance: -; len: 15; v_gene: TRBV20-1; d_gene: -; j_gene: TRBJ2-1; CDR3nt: TGCAGTGCTAGAGCTAGAGGGGGGGTCAGGGATGAGCAGTTCTTC; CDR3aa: CSARARGGVRDEQFF
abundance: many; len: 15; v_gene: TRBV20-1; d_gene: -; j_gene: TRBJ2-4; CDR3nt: TGCAGTGCTAGAGAAGGGGGGCATGCCAAAAACATTCAGTACTTC; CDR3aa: CSAREGGHAKNIQYF
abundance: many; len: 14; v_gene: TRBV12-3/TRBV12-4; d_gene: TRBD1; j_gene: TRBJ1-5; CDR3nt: TGTGCCAGCACCCCCACAGGGGGAGCTCAGCCCCAGCATTTT; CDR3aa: CASTPTGGAQPQHF
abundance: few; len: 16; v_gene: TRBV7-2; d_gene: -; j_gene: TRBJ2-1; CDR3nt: TGTGCCAGCAGCCCCTCAAGGGCTCAAGGTTACAATGAGCAGTTCTTC; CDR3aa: CASSPSRAQGYNEQFF
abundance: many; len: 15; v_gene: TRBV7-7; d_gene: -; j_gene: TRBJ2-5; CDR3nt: TGTGCCAGCAGCTTAAAGTTCGGAGGGTGGGAGACCCAGTACTTC; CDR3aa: CASSLKFGGWETQYF
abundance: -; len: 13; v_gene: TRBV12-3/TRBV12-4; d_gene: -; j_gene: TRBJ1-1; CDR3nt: TGTGCCAGCAGTTTCCAAGGGAACACTGAAGCTTTCTTT; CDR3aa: CASSFQGNTEAFF
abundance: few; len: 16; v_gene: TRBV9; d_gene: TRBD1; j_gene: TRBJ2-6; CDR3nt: TGTGCCAGCAGCGGACAGGGTAAGCCCGGGGCCAACGTCCTGACTTTC; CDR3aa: CASSGQGKPGANVLTF
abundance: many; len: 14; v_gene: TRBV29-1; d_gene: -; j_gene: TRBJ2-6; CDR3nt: TGCAGCGTTGAGGGGGAGAGTGGGGCCAACGTCCTGACTTTC; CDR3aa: CSVEGESGANVLTF
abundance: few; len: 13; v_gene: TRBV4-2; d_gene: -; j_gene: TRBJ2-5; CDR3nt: TGTGCCAGCAGCCAAGCCTACCAAGAGACCCAGTACTTC; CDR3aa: CASSQAYQETQYF
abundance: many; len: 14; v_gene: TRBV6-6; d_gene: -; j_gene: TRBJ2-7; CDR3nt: TGTGCCAGCTCTCCTGTAGAGCACTCCTACGAGCAGTACTTC; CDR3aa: CASSPVEHSYEQYF
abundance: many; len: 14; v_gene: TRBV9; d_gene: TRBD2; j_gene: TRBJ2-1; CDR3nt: TGTGCCAGCAGCGGGGGACTAGCGAGGAATGAGCAGTTCTTC; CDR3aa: CASSGGLARNEQFF
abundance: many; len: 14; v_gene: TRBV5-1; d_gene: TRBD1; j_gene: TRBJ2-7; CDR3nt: TGCGCCAGCAGCACAGGGACAGGGGGCGGGGAGCAGTACTTC; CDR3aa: CASSTGTGGGEQYF
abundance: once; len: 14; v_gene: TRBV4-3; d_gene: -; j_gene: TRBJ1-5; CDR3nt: TGCGCCAGCAGGCAAGGTATGGGCAATCAGCCCCAGCATTTT; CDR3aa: CASRQGMGNQPQHF
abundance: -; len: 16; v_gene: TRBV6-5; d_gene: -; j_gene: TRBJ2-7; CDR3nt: TGTGCCAGAAGTCCCCCCCCATACCGGCACTCCTACGAGCAGTACTTC; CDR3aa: CARSPPPYRHSYEQYF